These 9 T cell receptor beta chains came from one sample sequenced in a study of blood T cell repertoires in COVID-19. The data were produced by immunoSEQ multiplex PCR, yet TCRdb's version contains in-frame clones alone and is incomplete. The table includes 90,000 to 150,000 clones, around 89% detected once. The material sequenced was peripheral blood. All receptors derive from a human donor with acute or convalescent COVID-19. The donor label of this sample is uncertain.

CDR3 residues: CASSLGTGGMNTEAFF. As DNA, the CDR3 is TGTGCCAGCAGCTTGGGGACAGGGGGGATGAACACTGAAGCTTTCTTT. The chain carries TRBV5-4 and TRBJ1-1, with 10 nucleotides matching TRBD1. With V trimmed by 0 bases and J by 0 bases, 2 bases remained unmatched. Germline loops: CDR1 SGHNT, CDR2 YYREEE (reference sequence). The CDR3 consists of 16 residues.

This clone has only one observation. V is TRBV5-5 and J is TRBJ2-1; D is possibly TRBD1 (5 bases). V lost 0 bases and J lost 5, with 6 bases in between. Germline CDR1 is SGHKS and CDR2 is YYEKEE (reference sequence). CDR3 length: 13 amino acids. The CDR3 DNA sequence: TGTGCCAGCAGCTTGGCCAGGGACAATGAGCAGTTCTTC. This gives the protein CASSLARDNEQFF.

The chain joins TRBV29-1 to TRBJ2-2; 8 bases map to TRBD1. The CDR3 has 14 residues. Germline CDR1 reads SQVTM; CDR2 reads ANQGSEA. J lost 4 bases, V lost 7 bases, and 8 bases had no gene match. The CDR3 sequence is CSARTGFGTGELFF. In nucleotides, the CDR3 is TGCAGCGCCCGGACAGGGTTTGGCACCGGGGAGCTGTTTTTT.

The chain carries TRBV6-5 and TRBJ2-7; 11 nucleotides match TRBD1. In germline, CDR1 is MNHEY, CDR2 SVGAGI. V lost 6 bases, J lost 7 bases, and 8 bases stayed unmatched. This CDR3 has 14 residues. The CDR3 loop is CASSPGQGGQEQYF. CDR3 nucleotides: TGTGCCAGCAGCCCGGGACAGGGGGGTCAGGAGCAGTACTTC.

The chain has TRBV19 and TRBJ1-1; 7 nucleotides align to TRBD1. The CDR3 loop spans 16 amino acids. With 6 bases clipped from V and 3 bases from J, the junction kept 13 bases outside the gene matches. Looked up from germline, CDR1 is LNHDA and CDR2 is SQIVND (reference sequence). CDR3 region: CASSPGQVYLHTEAFF. The CDR3 DNA reads as TGTGCCAGTAGCCCCGGACAGGTATACTTGCACACTGAAGCTTTCTTT. Full variable domain (outside the CDR3, taken from reference TRBV19 and TRBJ1-1): DGGITQSPKYLFRKEGQNVTLSCEQNLNHDAMYWYRQDPGQGLRLIYYSQIVNDFQKGDIAEGYSVSREKKESFPLTVTSAQKNPTAFYLCASSPGQVYLHTEAFFGQGTRLTVV.

In regard to this clone: Possible read error: a much larger clone is one base away. This rearrangement joins TRBV6-5 to TRBJ1-3, with 7 bases fitting TRBD1. Looked up from germline, CDR1 is MNHEY and CDR2 is SVGAGI. Germline trimming cut 6 bases from V and 0 bases from J; bases unmatched to any gene: 2. The CDR3 has 14 residues. CDR3 in amino acids: CASSRTGSGNTIYF. For the CDR3, the DNA is TGTGCCAGCAGCAGGACAGGCTCTGGAAACACCATATATTTT.

The chain has TRBV19 and TRBJ2-7; 11 bases align to TRBD1. This CDR3 has 15 residues. The germline CDR1 and CDR2 sequences are LNHDA and SQIVND (reference sequence). Trimming removed 5 bases from V and 3 bases from J; junction bases left unmatched: 6. The DNA for the CDR3 is TGTGCCAGTAGTTCCTCCGGGACAGGGGGCTACGAGCAGTACTTC. It codes for CASSSSGTGGYEQYF.

This clone was detected once. The chain couples TRBV11-2 to TRBJ1-2; D perhaps matches TRBD1 (6 bases). CDR3 length: 16 residues. The ends were cut back, 4 bases at V and 1 base at J, with 16 bases in the middle. From germline, CDR1 is SGHAT and CDR2 FQNNGV. CDR3 sequence: CASSWGPNDFNYGYTF. Here the CDR3 DNA reads TGTGCCAGCAGCTGGGGGCCAAACGATTTTAACTATGGCTACACCTTC.

The chain carries TRBV7-2 and TRBJ1-4; perhaps TRBD1 as D (5 bases). The CDR3 covers 15 residues. V was clipped by 6 bases and J by 5 bases, with 16 bases between them. Germline V gives CDR1 SGHTA, CDR2 FQGNSA. CDR3 residues: CASSLTPGINEKLFF. CDR3 DNA: TGTGCCAGCAGTCTCACACCAGGGATCAATGAAAAACTGTTTTTT.